The 22 T cell receptor beta chains listed next were all sequenced from one sample in a study of T cells in women clearing cervical HPV infection. Measured with immunoSEQ multiplex PCR; TCRdb has only the in-frame clones, and not every one. The sample table includes fewer than 35,000 clones. Specimen: blood buffy coat. The receptor set was obtained from a woman aged 18 to 75 with a cervical HPV16 infection that either progressed to CIN3+ or cleared (not recorded which).

To note about this clone: The missing CDR3 end, 3 residues past where the read stops, is filled in from the germline J gene. The chain has TRBV6-1 and TRBJ2-5; TRBD1 aligns across 9 bases. V gave up 4 bases and J gave up 7 bases; unmatched junction bases: 13. Germline V gene data show CDR1 as MNHNS and CDR2 as SASEGT. The CDR3 consists of 16 residues. The part of the CDR3 DNA that was read is TGTGCCAGCAGTGTGAACCCCGGGACAGGGTGGGGGACC. It encodes CASSVNPGTGWGT. In full, the CDR3 reads CASSVNPGTGWGTQYF.

For this clone: The read gets to within 3 residues of the CDR3 end, and the germline J gene fills in the rest. The chain has TRBV20-1 and TRBJ2-1; the match to TRBD2 covers 11 bases. V was pared by 5 bases and J by 4 bases, with 7 bases of the junction left unmatched. The CDR3 loop spans 15 amino acids. The germline gives CDR1 DFQATT, CDR2 SNEGSKA (reference sequence). The CDR3: CSAPWGLAAYNEQFF. Partial CDR3 DNA: TGCAGTGCTCCATGGGGACTAGCGGCTTACAATGAG.

As regards this clone: The read gets to within 3 residues of the CDR3 end, and the germline J gene fills in the rest. Other DNA sequences in the same sample also yield this CDR3. V is TRBV30 and J is TRBJ2-1, with D tentatively TRBD2 (6 bases). The CDR3 length is 17 residues. Trimming left V 2 bases short and J 6 bases short, with 23 bases between. Germline lookup yields CDR1 GTSNPN and CDR2 SVGIG (reference sequence). CDR3 DNA (partial): TGTGCCTGGAGTAATCTGAGGACTACACCCTCGGGCAATGAG. This sequence encodes CAWSNLRTTPSGNE. The full-length CDR3 reads as CAWSNLRTTPSGNEQFF. Full variable domain (rest looked up from reference TRBV30 and TRBJ2-1): SQTIHQWPATLVQPVGSPLSLECTVEGTSNPNLYWYRQAAGRGLQLLFYSVGIGQISSEVPQNLSASRPQDRQFILSSKKLLLSDSGFYLCAWSNLRTTPSGNEQFFGPGTRLTVL.

With respect to this clone: The CDR3 end lies 3 residues beyond the end of the read and is filled in from the germline J gene. The V gene is TRBV7-6, the J gene TRBJ2-1, with TRBD2 matching 8 bases. The CDR3 has 15 residues. Looked up from germline, CDR1 is SGHVS and CDR2 is FNYEAQ. The ends lost 6 bases at V and 4 bases at J; junction bases unmatched: 8. CDR3 DNA, as far as it was read: TGTGCCAGCAGAGAGACGGGGGGGGGTTACAATGAG. Translating it yields CASRETGGGYNE. The complete CDR3 sequence is CASRETGGGYNEQFF.

With respect to this clone: The CDR3 is cut off 3 residues early in the read; its end comes from the germline J gene. The genes are TRBV5-5 and TRBJ2-7, with TRBD1 as a possible D gene (5 bases). The V gene's germline CDR1 is SGHKS and CDR2 YYEKEE (reference sequence). The CDR3 sequence is 13 residues long. The germline V and J ends were trimmed by 0 bases and 3 bases, with 7 bases remaining between them. CDR3 amino acids: CASSLDRNYEQYF. The part of the CDR3 DNA that was read is TGTGCCAGCAGCTTGGACAGGAACTACGAG.

With respect to this clone: The observed sequence ends 3 residues before the CDR3 terminus, with the missing tail filled in from the germline J gene. The chain has TRBV5-1 and TRBJ2-2; perhaps TRBD1 as D (5 bases). Germline V lookup: CDR1 SGHRS, CDR2 YFSETQ. Trimming pared 4 bases from V and 0 bases from J, leaving 10 bases between. CDR3 length: 15 amino acids. The CDR3 DNA, read in part, is TGCGCCAGCAGCCCCCCGACAGCGAACACCGGGGAG. Its protein product is CASSPPTANTGE. The complete CDR3 reads CASSPPTANTGELFF.

Regarding this clone: From the germline J gene comes the end of the CDR3, since the read stops 3 residues before it. The chain couples TRBV29-1 to TRBJ2-3; D might be TRBD2 (5 bases). Per the germline V gene, CDR1 is SQVTM and CDR2 is ANQGSEA. V was clipped by 7 bases and J by 5 bases, with 19 bases between them. The CDR3 loop spans 14 amino acids. The CDR3 reads CSAHGLPDRDTQYF. CDR3 DNA, as far as it was read: TGCAGCGCCCATGGACTCCCAGATAGAGATACG.

Worth noting for this clone: The read falls 3 residues short of the CDR3 end, and the missing part is taken from the germline J gene. V usage is TRBV23-1 and J usage is TRBJ2-3, with TRBD2 matching over 7 bases. Being an ORF, TRBV23-1 has a function that is uncertain. J was trimmed by 3 bases and V by 0 bases; bases with no gene match: 6. This CDR3 is 16 amino acids long. CDR3 bases read: TGCGCCAGCAGTCAATCAGGCGGGAGAGGAACAGATACG. This codes for CASSQSGGRGTDT. The whole CDR3 protein is CASSQSGGRGTDTQYF.

A remark on this clone: The read falls 3 residues short of the CDR3 end, and the missing part is taken from the germline J gene. The genes are TRBV7-9 and TRBJ2-7; 9 bases agree with TRBD1. Trimming at V came to 4 bases and at J to 4 bases, leaving 8 bases not matched to a gene. Per the germline V gene, CDR1 is SEHNR and CDR2 is FQNEAQ (reference sequence). This CDR3 contains 15 residues. The CDR3 bases that were read are TGTGCCAGCAGCTCCGACCGGGACAGGGCTTACGAG. Amino acid sequence: CASSSDRDRAYE. The whole CDR3 sequence reads CASSSDRDRAYEQYF.

Turning to this clone: Read sequence stops 3 residues before the CDR3 end, and the germline J gene provides the missing end. V usage is TRBV19 and J usage is TRBJ1-3; weak D call: TRBD1 (5 bases). The CDR3 extends over 16 amino acids. V gave up 2 bases and J gave up 0 bases, with 11 bases separating them. Per germline, CDR1 LNHDA and CDR2 SQIVND (reference sequence). CDR3 DNA, as far as it was read: TGTGCCAGTAGTATACCGGGACTCAGCTCTGGAAACACC. Amino acid sequence: CASSIPGLSSGNT. The full CDR3 reads CASSIPGLSSGNTIYF. Full variable domain (remainder filled in from reference TRBV19 and TRBJ1-3): DGGITQSPKYLFRKEGQNVTLSCEQNLNHDAMYWYRQDPGQGLRLIYYSQIVNDFQKGDIAEGYSVSREKKESFPLTVTSAQKNPTAFYLCASSIPGLSSGNTIYFGEGSWLTVV.

As regards this clone: From the germline J gene comes the end of the CDR3, since the read stops 3 residues before it. The chain combines TRBV19 with TRBJ2-3; no definite D call. The V and J ends lost 1 base and 3 bases respectively, with 8 bases between them. The CDR3 is 14 residues long. The germline CDR1 and CDR2 sequences are LNHDA and SQIVND (reference sequence). CDR3 residues: CASSIGQRTDTQYF. CDR3 DNA (partial): TGTGCCAGTAGTATAGGGCAGAGAACAGATACG.

A note on this clone: Coverage ceases 3 residues before the CDR3 finishes, and the germline J gene fills in the end. The genes are TRBV6-7 and TRBJ1-2, with 8 bases identical to TRBD1. TRBV6-7 has ORF status, its function being uncertain. This CDR3 is built from 16 residues. Trimming cost V 2 bases and J 4 bases; bases outside gene matches: 9. The CDR3 protein is CASSYVWTGKGYGYTF. The covered CDR3 bases are TGTGCCAGCAGTTACGTATGGACAGGGAAGGGCTATGGC.

As concerns this clone: The read terminates 3 residues ahead of where the CDR3 ends, so the germline J gene completes it. The chain couples TRBV7-3 to TRBJ2-5; D possibly corresponds to TRBD2 (6 bases). Per germline, CDR1 SGHTA and CDR2 FQGTGA. CDR3 length: 15 residues. The V end lost 5 bases, the J end lost 2 bases, and 15 bases lay between the germline ends. The CDR3: CASSPTAGQQETQYF. The DNA read from the CDR3 is TGTGCCAGCAGCCCGACGGCGGGGCAACAAGAGACC.

Comments on this clone: At one of its ends the junction is not consistent with the germline gene, which may arise from a read error. Read data end 3 residues before the CDR3 end; the end is taken from the germline J gene. The same CDR3 also results from other DNA sequences found in this sample. The chain links TRBV6-2 or TRBV6-3 to TRBJ1-3, with a tentative D call TRBD1 (6 bases). The V gene's germline CDR1 is MNHEY and CDR2 SVGEGT. The CDR3 is 17 amino acids. This CDR3 is CASSQGTIIGSGNTIYF. Incomplete CDR3 DNA: TGTGCCAGCAGCCAGGGGACAATAATCGGCTCTGGAAACACT.

With regard to this clone: Coverage ceases 3 residues before the CDR3 finishes, and the germline J gene fills in the end. The chain has TRBV20-1 and TRBJ1-2, with D possibly being TRBD1 (6 bases). The V end lost 6 bases, the J end lost 0 bases, and 11 bases lay between the germline ends. The CDR3 covers 13 residues. Germline CDR1 is DFQATT and CDR2 is SNEGSKA (reference sequence). CDR3 bases read: TGCAGTGCCCGGACAGCGTCTAACTATGGC. This sequence encodes CSARTASNYG. The CDR3 reads in full as CSARTASNYGYTF.

As for this clone: The read ends 3 residues before the CDR3 terminus; that terminus is restored from the germline J gene. The chain links TRBV6-2 or TRBV6-3 to TRBJ2-3, with D perhaps matching TRBD1 (5 bases). The V end lost 6 bases, the J end lost 4 bases, and 14 bases lay between the germline ends. CDR1 is MNHEY, CDR2 SVGEGT, per germline. This CDR3 has 14 residues. CDR3 amino acids: CASRRQNRADTQYF. Partial CDR3 DNA: TGTGCCAGCAGGAGACAGAACCGGGCAGATACG.

On this clone itself: Read data end 3 residues before the CDR3 end; the end is taken from the germline J gene. The genes are TRBV2 and TRBJ2-3, with TRBD2 matching 11 bases. This CDR3 is built from 16 residues. V lost 8 bases and J lost 5; bases outside the gene matches: 12. The germline CDR1 and CDR2 sequences are SNHLY and FYNNEI. The part of the CDR3 DNA that was read is TGTGCCAGCGGAGGGGACCTGACTAGCGGGAAAGATACG. It codes for CASGGDLTSGKDT. The whole CDR3 sequence reads CASGGDLTSGKDTQYF.

With regard to this clone: The read ends 3 residues early relative to the CDR3; the germline J gene fills the gap. The chain employs TRBV30 and TRBJ1-3; D remains ambiguous. Between the trimmed V and J ends, which lost 4 bases and 0 bases, there was a span of 10 bases. Germline lookup yields CDR1 GTSNPN and CDR2 SVGIG (reference sequence). The CDR3 loop spans 14 amino acids. The CDR3 protein is CAWIGRSSGNTIYF. The CDR3 bases that were read are TGTGCCTGGATTGGTAGAAGCTCTGGAAACACC.

Regarding this clone: Coverage ceases 3 residues before the CDR3 finishes, and the germline J gene fills in the end. The rearrangement uses TRBV10-3 and TRBJ2-1; D gene unclear. CDR1 is ENHRY, CDR2 SYGVKD, per germline. The CDR3 is 14 residues long. V was clipped by 7 bases and J by 6 bases, with 16 bases between them. This CDR3 is CAINSPSRINEQFF. The sequenced CDR3 bases are TGTGCCATCAATTCTCCGTCCAGAATCAATGAG.

Concerning this clone: The read falls 3 residues short of the CDR3 end, and the missing part is taken from the germline J gene. The chain recombines TRBV12-5 with TRBJ2-3; D unresolved. Looked up from germline, CDR1 is LGHNT and CDR2 is FRNRAP. This CDR3 is 16 amino acids long. Trimming took off 1 base at V and 2 bases at J, with 13 bases between the two ends. Partial CDR3 DNA: TGTGCTAGTGGTTTGGGGTCCTTGGCCATCACAGATACG. Encoded protein: CASGLGSLAITDT. The entire CDR3 reads CASGLGSLAITDTQYF.

About this clone itself: The sequence runs out 3 residues before the end of the CDR3; the remainder is reconstructed from the germline J gene. V is TRBV19 and J is TRBJ2-5; 7 bases map to TRBD2. The CDR3 consists of 14 residues. The ends lost 9 bases at V and 2 bases at J; junction bases unmatched: 9. Germline values: CDR1 LNHDA, CDR2 SQIVND (reference sequence). The covered CDR3 bases are TGTGCCAGCCGAGGACTAGGGCGACAAGAGACC. Its translation is CASRGLGRQET. The CDR3 in its entirety is CASRGLGRQETQYF.

The chain's CDR3 is CASSLIREGTEAFF. The sequenced CDR3 bases are TGCGCCAGCAGCTTGATCAGGGAAGGGACTGAA. This chain links TRBV5-1 with TRBJ1-1; tentatively, D is TRBD1 (5 bases). Read coverage stops 3 residues before the CDR3 terminus; the germline J gene supplies the remainder. The V end lost 1 base, the J end lost 5 bases, and 12 bases lay between the germline ends. The CDR3 runs to 14 residues. CDR1 and CDR2 from the germline V gene are SGHRS and YFSETQ.